Reported below is one TCR beta chain. Assay used: immunoSEQ multiplex PCR; TCRdb lists only in-frame clones, some missing. The sample carries around 260,000 clones, roughly 86% recorded once. This entry belongs to a study of blood T cell repertoires in COVID-19. The V end was cut by 2 bases, the J end by 4 bases, with 12 bases between. The germline gives CDR1 SGHTA, CDR2 FQGNSA. The CDR3 covers 15 residues. The rearrangement joins TRBV7-2 to TRBJ2-1, with a weak D call TRBD2 (6 bases). The sample comprised peripheral blood. This clonotype originated in a middle-aged man who had recovered from COVID-19. DNA of the CDR3: TGTGCCAGCAGCTTATGGACTACCCCATACAATGAGCAGTTCTTC. Protein: CASSLWTTPYNEQFF. The full variable domain, completed using reference TRBV7-2 and TRBJ2-1, is GAGVSQSPSNKVTEKGKDVELRCDPISGHTALYWYRQSLGQGLEFLIYFQGNSAPDKSGLPSDRFSAERTGGSVSTLTIQRTQQEDSAVYLCASSLWTTPYNEQFFGPGTRLTVL.